The source of this T cell receptor beta chain is a study of T cell responses to AZD1222 COVID-19 vaccine. Whole-study results and caveats: Nearly half of spike-specific TCRs reportedly target unmutated variant regions. At baseline, just six or seven AZD1222 recipients tested seropositive.

V trimming: 0 bases; J trimming: 5 bases; junction bases outside the gene matches: 6. The CDR3 is 15 amino acids. Germline lookup yields CDR1 SQVTM and CDR2 ANQGSEA. The data were produced by immunoSEQ multiplex PCR, yet TCRdb's version contains in-frame clones alone and is incomplete. The sample has roughly 200,000 clones; just over 90% are singletons. Regarding this clone: Its antigen is unknown.

This chain uses TRBV29-1 with TRBJ2-5; 10 nucleotides align to TRBD1. The input for sequencing was peripheral blood, taken 28 days after the second dose of the MenACWY control vaccine. The TCR comes from an adult who received the MenACWY meningococcal vaccine as a control. In DNA form, the CDR3 reads TGCAGCGTTGAAGACTGGACAGGGGGGAGGGAGACCCAGTACTTC. It is translated as CSVEDWTGGRETQYF. The variable domain in full, completed from reference TRBV29-1 and TRBJ2-5, reads SAVISQKPSRDICQRGTSLTIQCQVDSQVTMMFWYRQQPGQSLTLIATANQGSEATYESGFVIDKFPISRPNLTFSTLTVSNMSPEDSSIYLCSVEDWTGGRETQYFGPGTRLLVL.